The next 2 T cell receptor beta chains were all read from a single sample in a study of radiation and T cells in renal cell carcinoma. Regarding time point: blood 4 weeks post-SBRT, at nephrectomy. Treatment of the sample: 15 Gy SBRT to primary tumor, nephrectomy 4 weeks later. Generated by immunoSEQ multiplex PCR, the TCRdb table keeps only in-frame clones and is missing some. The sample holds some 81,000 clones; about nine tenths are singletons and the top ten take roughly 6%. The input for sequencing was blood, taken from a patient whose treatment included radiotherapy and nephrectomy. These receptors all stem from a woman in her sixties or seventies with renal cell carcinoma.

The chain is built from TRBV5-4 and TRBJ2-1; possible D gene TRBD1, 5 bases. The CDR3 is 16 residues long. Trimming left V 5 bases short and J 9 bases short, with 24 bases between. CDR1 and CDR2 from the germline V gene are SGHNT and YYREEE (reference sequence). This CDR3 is CASRPVGQGVALEQFF. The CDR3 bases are TGTGCCAGCAGACCAGTGGGGCAGGGTGTGGCTCTTGAGCAGTTCTTC.

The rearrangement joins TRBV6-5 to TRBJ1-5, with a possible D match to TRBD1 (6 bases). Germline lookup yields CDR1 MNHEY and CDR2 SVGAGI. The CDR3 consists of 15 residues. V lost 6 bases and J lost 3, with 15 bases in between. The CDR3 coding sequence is TGTGCCAGCAGGTATACAGGGCCGAACAATCAGCCCCAGCATTTT. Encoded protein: CASRYTGPNNQPQHF.